This record looks at one TCR beta chain sequence and its context. These data originate in a study of identical twins. CDR1 and CDR2 (germline): SGHRS, YFSETQ. This CDR3 contains 16 residues. Trimming took 4 bases from V and 0 from J; bases not matched to a gene: 10. Template switching added a universal primer binding site, and final cDNA carried unique molecular identifiers. TCRdb called the 5' RACE reads again in MiXCR, with one record for every CDR3 protein. This sample has 690,000 or so distinct CDR3 sequences, with around 8.6% found just once. These data were also filed under a second study, of yellow fever vaccine responses in identical twins. As reported in that work: Twins' vaccine T cell responses reportedly seemed partly convergent and partly personalized.

Sequenced input: PBMCs. This chain joins TRBV5-1 and TRBJ2-7; 7 positions agree with TRBD2. This TCR was recovered from a woman aged 18-29 years in good health. The CDR3 sequence: CASSGGRAGHSYEQYF. The CDR3 coding sequence is TGCGCCAGCAGCGGAGGGAGGGCAGGACACTCCTACGAGCAGTACTTC.